The following is a T cell receptor (beta chain) sequence with its context. The germline gives CDR1 MNHNS, CDR2 SASEGT. The CDR3 consists of 17 residues. V gave up 7 bases and J gave up 0 bases, with 18 bases separating them. Peripheral blood from each donor was collected in a volume of 8.5 to 10 milliliters. This record comes from a study of blood T cells in healthy people across ages. PCR was performed a second time for about 7 to 12 cycles using a sample-barcoded 5' primer and a J-beta primer mix. The template-switch adaptor, which had 12 random nucleotides, put a tag on each cDNA molecule. Using its own MiXCR run on the 5' RACE reads, TCRdb lists one record per CDR3 protein. This table holds 780,000 or so distinct CDR3 sequences, 53% found once.

The chain joins TRBV6-1 to TRBJ1-4; no clear D. The specimen was blood. The origin of this receptor is a man of 80 years or more in good health. DNA of the CDR3: TGTGCCAGCACATTGAAGGGCAGGCCTTCAACTAATGAAAAACTGTTTTTT. Translation gives CASTLKGRPSTNEKLFF.